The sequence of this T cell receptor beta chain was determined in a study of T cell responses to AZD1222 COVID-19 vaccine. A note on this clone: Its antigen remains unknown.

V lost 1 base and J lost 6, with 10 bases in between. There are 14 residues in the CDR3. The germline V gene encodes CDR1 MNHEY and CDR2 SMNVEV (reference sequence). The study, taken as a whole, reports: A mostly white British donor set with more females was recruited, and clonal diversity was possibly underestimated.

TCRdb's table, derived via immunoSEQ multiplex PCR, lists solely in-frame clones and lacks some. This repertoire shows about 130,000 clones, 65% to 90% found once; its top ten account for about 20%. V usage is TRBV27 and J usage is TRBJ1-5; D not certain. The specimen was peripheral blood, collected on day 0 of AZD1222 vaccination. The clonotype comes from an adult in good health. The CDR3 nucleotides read TGTGCCAGCAGTTTATACCAGGAGGGTCAGCCCCAGCATTTT. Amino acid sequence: CASSLYQEGQPQHF.